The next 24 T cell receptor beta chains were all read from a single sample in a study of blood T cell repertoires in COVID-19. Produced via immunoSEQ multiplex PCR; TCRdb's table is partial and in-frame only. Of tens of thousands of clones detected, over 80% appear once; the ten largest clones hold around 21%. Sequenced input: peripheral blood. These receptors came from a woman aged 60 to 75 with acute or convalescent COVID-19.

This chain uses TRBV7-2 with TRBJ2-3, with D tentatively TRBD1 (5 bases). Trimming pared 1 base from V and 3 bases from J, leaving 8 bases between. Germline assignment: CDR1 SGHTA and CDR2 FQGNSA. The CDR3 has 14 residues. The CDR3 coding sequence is TGTGCCAGCAGCTTAGTGTCAGGGACAGATACGCAGTATTTT. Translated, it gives CASSLVSGTDTQYF.

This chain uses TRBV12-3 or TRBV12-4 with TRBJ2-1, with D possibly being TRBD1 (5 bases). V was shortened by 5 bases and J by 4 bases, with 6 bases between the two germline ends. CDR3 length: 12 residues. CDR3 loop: CASSRTYNEQFF. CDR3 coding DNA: TGTGCCAGCAGTCGGACATACAATGAGCAGTTCTTC.

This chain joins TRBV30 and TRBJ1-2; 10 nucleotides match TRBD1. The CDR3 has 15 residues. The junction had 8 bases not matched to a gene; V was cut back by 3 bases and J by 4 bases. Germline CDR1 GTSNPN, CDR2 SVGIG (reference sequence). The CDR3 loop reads CAWREDRGRFYGYTF. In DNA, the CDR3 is TGTGCCTGGAGGGAAGACAGGGGGCGATTCTATGGCTACACCTTC.

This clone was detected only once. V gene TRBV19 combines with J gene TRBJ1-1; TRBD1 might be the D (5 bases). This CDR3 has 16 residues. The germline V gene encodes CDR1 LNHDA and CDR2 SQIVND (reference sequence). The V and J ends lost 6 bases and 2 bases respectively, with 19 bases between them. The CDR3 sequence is CASRAFKTATNTEAFF. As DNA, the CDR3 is TGTGCCAGTAGAGCCTTTAAGACAGCTACTAACACTGAAGCTTTCTTT.

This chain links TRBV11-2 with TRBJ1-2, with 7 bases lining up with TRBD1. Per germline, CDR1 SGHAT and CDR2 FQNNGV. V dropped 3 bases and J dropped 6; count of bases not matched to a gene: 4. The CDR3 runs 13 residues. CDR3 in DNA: TGTGCCAGCAGCTTGAGACAGGGCGATGGCTACACCTTC. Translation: CASSLRQGDGYTF.

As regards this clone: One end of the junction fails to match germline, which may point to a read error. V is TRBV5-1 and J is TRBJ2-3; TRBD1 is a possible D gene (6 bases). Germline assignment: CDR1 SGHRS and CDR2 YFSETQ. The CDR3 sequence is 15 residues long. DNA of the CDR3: TGCGCCAGCAGGTTGGTGGGGGACACCACAGATACGCAGTATTTT. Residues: CASRLVGDTTDTQYF.

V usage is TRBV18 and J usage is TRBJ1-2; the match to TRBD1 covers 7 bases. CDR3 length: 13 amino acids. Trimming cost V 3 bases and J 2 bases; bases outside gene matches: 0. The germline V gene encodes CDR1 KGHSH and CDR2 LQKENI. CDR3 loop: CASSPGQNYGYTF. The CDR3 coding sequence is TGTGCCAGCTCACCGGGACAGAACTATGGCTACACCTTC. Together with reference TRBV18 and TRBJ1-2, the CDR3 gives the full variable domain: NAGVMQNPRHLVRRRGQEARLRCSPMKGHSHVYWYRQLPEEGLKFMVYLQKENIIDESGMPKERFSAEFPKEGPSILRIQQVVRGDSAAYFCASSPGQNYGYTFGSGTRLTVV.

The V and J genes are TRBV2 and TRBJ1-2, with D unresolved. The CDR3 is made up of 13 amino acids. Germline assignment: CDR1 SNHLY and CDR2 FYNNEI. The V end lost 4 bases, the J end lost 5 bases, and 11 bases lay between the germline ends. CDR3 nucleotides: TGTGCCAGCAGTGGGCGGGGATGGTATGGCTACACCTTC. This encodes CASSGRGWYGYTF.

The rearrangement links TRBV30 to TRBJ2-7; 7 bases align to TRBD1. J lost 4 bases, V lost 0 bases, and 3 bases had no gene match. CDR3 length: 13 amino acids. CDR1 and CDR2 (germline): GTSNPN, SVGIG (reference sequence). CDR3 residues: CAWSVGTDYEQYF. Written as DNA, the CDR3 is TGTGCCTGGAGTGTAGGGACAGATTACGAGCAGTACTTC.

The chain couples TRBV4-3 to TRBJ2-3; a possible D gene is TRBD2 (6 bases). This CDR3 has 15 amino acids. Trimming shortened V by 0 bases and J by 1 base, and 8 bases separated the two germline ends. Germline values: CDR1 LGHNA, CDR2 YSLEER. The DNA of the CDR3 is TGCGCCAGCAGCCAAGAAGGAGGGGGCACAGATACGCAGTATTTT. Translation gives CASSQEGGGTDTQYF.

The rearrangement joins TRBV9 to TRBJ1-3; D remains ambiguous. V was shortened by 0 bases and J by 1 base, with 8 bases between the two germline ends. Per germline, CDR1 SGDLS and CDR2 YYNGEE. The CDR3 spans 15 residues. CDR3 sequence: CASSVASGSGNTIYF. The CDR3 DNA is TGTGCCAGCAGCGTAGCTTCAGGTTCTGGAAACACCATATATTTT.

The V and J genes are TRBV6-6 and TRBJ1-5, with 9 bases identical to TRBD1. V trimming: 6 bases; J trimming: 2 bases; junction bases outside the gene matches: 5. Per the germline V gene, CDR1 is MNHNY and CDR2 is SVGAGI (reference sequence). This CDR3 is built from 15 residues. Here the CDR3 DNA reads TGTGCCAGCAGGGACAGGGGTGGGGGCAATCAGCCCCAGCATTTT. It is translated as CASRDRGGGNQPQHF.

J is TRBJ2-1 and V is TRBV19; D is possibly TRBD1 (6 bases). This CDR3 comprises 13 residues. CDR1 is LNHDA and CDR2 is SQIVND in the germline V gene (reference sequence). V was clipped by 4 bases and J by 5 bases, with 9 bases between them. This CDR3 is CASSTRTDNEQFF. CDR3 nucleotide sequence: TGTGCCAGTAGTACAAGGACAGACAATGAGCAGTTCTTC.

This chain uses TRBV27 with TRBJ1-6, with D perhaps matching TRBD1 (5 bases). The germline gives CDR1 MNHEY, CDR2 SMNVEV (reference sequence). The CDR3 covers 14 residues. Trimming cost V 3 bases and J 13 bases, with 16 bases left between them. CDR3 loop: CASSFQGRIHPLHF. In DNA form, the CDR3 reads TGTGCCAGCAGTTTCCAGGGTAGGATTCACCCCCTCCACTTT.

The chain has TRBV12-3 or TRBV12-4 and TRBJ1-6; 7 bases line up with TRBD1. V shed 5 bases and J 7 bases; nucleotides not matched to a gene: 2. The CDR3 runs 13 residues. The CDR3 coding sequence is TGTGCCAGCAGTACGACAGGGAATTCACCCCTCCACTTT. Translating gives CASSTTGNSPLHF.

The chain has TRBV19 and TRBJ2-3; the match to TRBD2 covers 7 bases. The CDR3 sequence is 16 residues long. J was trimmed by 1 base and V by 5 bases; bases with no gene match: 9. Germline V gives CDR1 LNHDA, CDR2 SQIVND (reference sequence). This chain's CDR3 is CASSQRTGLGTDTQYF. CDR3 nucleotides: TGTGCCAGTAGTCAAAGGACTGGACTAGGCACAGATACGCAGTATTTT. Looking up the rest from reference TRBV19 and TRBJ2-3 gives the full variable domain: DGGITQSPKYLFRKEGQNVTLSCEQNLNHDAMYWYRQDPGQGLRLIYYSQIVNDFQKGDIAEGYSVSREKKESFPLTVTSAQKNPTAFYLCASSQRTGLGTDTQYFGPGTRLTVL.

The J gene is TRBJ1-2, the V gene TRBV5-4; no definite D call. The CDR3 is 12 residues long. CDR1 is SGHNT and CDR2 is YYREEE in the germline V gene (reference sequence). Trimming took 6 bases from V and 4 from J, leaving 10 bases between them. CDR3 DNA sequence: TGTGCCAGCACCGTAGCCCCCTATGGCTACACCTTC. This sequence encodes CASTVAPYGYTF.

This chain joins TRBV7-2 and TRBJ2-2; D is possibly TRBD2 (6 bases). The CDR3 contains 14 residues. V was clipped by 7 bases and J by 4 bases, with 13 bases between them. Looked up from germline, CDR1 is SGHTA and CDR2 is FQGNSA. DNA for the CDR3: TGTGCCAGCACCCGGGGGACCCCCACCGGGGAGCTGTTTTTT. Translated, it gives CASTRGTPTGELFF.

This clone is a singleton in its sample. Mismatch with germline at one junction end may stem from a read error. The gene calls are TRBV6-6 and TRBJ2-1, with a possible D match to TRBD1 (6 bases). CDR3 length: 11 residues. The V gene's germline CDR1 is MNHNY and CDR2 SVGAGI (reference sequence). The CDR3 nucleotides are TGTGCCACCCAAAGGGGGATACGGATGATCTTC. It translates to CATQRGIRMIF.

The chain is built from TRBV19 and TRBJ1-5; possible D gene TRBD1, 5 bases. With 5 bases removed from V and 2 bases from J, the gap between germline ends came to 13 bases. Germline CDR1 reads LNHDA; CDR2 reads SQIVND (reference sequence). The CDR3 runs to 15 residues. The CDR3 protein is CASSSQGGGNQPQHF. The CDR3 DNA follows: TGTGCCAGTAGTTCTCAGGGTGGAGGCAATCAGCCCCAGCATTTT. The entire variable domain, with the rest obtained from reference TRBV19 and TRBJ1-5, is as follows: DGGITQSPKYLFRKEGQNVTLSCEQNLNHDAMYWYRQDPGQGLRLIYYSQIVNDFQKGDIAEGYSVSREKKESFPLTVTSAQKNPTAFYLCASSSQGGGNQPQHFGDGTRLSIL.

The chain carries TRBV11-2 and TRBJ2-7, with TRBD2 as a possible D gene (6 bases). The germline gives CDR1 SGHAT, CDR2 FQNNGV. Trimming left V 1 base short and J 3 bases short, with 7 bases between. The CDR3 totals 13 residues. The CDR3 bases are TGTGCCAGCAGCTTAGGGGGAGGCTACGAGCAGTACTTC. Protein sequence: CASSLGGGYEQYF.

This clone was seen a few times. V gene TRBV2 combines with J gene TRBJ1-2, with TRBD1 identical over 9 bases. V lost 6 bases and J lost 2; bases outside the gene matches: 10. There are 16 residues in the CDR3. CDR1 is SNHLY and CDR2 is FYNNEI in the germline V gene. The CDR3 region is CASSRLPGTGNYGYTF. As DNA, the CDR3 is TGTGCCAGCAGCCGGCTTCCCGGGACAGGGAACTATGGCTACACCTTC.

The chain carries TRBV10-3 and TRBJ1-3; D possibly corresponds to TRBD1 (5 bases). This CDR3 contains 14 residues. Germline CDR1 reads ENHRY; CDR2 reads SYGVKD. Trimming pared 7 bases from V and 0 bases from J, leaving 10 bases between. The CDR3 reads CAIMGTGSGNTIYF. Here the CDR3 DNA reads TGTGCCATCATGGGGACTGGCTCTGGAAACACCATATATTTT.

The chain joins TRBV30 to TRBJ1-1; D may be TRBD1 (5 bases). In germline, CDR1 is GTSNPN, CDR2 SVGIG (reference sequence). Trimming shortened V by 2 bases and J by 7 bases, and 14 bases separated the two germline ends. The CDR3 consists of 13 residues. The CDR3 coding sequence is TGTGCCTGGAGTAGAGGGGAGGAGGTTGAAGCTTTCTTT. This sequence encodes CAWSRGEEVEAFF.